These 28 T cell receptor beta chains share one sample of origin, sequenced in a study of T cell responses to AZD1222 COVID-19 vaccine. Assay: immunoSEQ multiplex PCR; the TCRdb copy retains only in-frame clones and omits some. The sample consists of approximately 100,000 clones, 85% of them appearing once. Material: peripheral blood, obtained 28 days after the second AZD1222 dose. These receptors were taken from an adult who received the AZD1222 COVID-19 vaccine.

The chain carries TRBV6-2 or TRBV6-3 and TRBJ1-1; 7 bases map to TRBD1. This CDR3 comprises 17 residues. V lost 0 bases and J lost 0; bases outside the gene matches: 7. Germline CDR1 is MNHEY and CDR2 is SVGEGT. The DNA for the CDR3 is TGTGCCAGCAGTTACTCTAGGGGTCAGGGGGTGAACACTGAAGCTTTCTTT. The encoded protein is CASSYSRGQGVNTEAFF.

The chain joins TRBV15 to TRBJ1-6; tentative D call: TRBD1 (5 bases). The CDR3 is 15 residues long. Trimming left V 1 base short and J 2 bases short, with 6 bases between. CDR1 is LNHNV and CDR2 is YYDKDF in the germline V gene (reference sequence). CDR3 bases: TGTGCCACCAGCAGAGGGACAACCTATAATTCACCCCTCCACTTT. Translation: CATSRGTTYNSPLHF.

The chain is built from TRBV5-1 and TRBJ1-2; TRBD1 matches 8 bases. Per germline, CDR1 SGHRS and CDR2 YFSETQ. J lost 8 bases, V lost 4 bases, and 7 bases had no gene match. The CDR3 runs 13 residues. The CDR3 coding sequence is TGCGCCAGCAGCCCAGGGGGCTTGGGAGGCTACACCTTC. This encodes CASSPGGLGGYTF.

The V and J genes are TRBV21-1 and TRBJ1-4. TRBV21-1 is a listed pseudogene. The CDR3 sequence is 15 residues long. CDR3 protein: CASRAFGGLKEKLFF. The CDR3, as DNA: TGTGCCAGCAGGGCGTTTGGGGGGCTCAAGGAAAAACTGTTTTTT.

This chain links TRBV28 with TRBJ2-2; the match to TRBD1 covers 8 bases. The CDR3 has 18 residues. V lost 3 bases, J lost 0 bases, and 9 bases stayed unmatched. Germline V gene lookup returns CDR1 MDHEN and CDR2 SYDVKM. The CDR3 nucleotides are TGTGCCAGCAGTTTCCAGGGGGCCCTTGGAGCGAACACCGGGGAGCTGTTTTTT. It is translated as CASSFQGALGANTGELFF.

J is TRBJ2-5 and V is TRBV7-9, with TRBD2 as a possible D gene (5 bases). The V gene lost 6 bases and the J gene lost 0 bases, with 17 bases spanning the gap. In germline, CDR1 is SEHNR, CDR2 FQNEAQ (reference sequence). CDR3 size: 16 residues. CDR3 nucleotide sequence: TGTGCCAGCAGTTTCACGCAGGACTGGTACCAAGAGACCCAGTACTTC. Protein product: CASSFTQDWYQETQYF.

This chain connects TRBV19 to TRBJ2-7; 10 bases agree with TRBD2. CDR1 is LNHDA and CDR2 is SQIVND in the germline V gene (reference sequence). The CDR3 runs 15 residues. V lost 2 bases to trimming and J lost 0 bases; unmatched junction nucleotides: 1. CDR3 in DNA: TGTGCCAGTAGTATAACTAGCGGGGACTCCTACGAGCAGTACTTC. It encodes CASSITSGDSYEQYF.

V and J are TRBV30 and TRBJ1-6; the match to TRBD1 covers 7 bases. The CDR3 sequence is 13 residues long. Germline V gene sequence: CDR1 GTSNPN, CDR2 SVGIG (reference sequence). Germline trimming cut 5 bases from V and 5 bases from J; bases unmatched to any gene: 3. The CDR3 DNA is TGTGCCTGGGGGGGACAGAATAATTCACCCCTCCACTTT. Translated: CAWGGQNNSPLHF.

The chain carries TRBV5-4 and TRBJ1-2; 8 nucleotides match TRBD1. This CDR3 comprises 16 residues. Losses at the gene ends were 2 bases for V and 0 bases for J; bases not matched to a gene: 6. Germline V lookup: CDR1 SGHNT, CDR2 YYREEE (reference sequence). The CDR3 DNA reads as TGTGCCAGCAGCTTAAGATCAGGGGGCTCTAACTATGGCTACACCTTC. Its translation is CASSLRSGGSNYGYTF.

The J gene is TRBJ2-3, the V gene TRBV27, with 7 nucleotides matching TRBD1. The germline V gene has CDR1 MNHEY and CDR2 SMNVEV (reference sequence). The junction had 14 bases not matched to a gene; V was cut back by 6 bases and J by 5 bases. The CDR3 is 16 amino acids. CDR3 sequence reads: CASSLQGSRLGDTQYF. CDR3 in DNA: TGTGCCAGCAGCCTACAGGGGTCGCGGTTGGGAGATACGCAGTATTTT.

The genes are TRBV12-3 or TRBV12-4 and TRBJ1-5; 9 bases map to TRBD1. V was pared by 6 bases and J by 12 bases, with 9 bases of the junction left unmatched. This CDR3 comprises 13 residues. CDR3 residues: CASSPRDREGQHF. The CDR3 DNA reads TGTGCCAGCAGCCCCAGGGACAGGGAGGGCCAGCATTTT.

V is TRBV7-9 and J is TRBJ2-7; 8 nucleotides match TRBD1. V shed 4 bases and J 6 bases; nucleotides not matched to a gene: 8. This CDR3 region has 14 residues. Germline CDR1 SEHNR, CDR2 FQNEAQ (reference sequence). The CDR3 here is CASSSTGQGVEQYF. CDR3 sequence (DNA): TGTGCCAGCAGCTCGACAGGACAGGGCGTCGAGCAGTACTTC.

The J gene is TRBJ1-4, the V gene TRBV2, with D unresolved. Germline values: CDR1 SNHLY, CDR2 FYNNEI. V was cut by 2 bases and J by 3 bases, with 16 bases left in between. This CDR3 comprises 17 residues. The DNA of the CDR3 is TGTGCCAGCAGTGAAATGGGGAAGAGTTCGTCTAATGAAAAACTGTTTTTT. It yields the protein CASSEMGKSSSNEKLFF.

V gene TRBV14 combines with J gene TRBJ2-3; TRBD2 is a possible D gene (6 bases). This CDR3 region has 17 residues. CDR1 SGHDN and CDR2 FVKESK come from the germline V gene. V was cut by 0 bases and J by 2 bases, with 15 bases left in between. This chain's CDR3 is CASSQDGGSFATDTQYF. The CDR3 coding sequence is TGTGCCAGCAGCCAAGACGGGGGAAGCTTCGCCACAGATACGCAGTATTTT.

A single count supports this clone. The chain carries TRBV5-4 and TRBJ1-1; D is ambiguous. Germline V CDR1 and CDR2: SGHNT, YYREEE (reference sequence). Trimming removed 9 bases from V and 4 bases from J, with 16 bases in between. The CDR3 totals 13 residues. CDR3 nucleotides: TGTGCCACTAGCTCGGCGAAGCCCACTGAAGCTTTCTTT. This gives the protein CATSSAKPTEAFF.

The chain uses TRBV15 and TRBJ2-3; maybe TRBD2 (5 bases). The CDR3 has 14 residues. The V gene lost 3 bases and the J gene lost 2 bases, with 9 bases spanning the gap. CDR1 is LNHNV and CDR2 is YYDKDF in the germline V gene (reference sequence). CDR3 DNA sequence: TGTGCCACCAGCAGCGGGGTACACACAGATACGCAGTATTTT. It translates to CATSSGVHTDTQYF.

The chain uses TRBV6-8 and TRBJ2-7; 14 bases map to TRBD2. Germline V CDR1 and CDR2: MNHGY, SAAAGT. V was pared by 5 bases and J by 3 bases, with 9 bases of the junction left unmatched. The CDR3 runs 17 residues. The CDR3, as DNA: TGTGCCAGCAGTCCGACTAGCGGGGGGGCCAATGGCTACGAGCAGTACTTC. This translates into CASSPTSGGANGYEQYF.

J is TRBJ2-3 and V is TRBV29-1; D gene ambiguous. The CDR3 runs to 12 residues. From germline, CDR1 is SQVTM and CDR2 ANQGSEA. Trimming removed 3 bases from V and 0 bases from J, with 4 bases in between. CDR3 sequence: CSVEASTDTQYF. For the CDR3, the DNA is TGCAGCGTTGAGGCCAGCACAGATACGCAGTATTTT.

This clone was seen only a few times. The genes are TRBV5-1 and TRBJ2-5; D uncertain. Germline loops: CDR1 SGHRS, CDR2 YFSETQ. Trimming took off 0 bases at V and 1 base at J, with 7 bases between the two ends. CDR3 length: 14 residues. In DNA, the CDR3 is TGCGCCAGCAGCTTGGCCAATTCCCAAGAGACCCAGTACTTC. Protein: CASSLANSQETQYF. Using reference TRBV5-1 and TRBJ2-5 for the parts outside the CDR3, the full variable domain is KAGVTQTPRYLIKTRGQQVTLSCSPISGHRSVSWYQQTPGQGLQFLFEYFSETQRNKGNFPGRFSGRQFSNSRSEMNVSTLELGDSALYLCASSLANSQETQYFGPGTRLLVL.

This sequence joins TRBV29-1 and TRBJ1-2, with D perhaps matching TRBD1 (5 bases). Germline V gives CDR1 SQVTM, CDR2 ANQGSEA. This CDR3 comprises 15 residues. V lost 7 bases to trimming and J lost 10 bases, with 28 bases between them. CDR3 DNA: TGCAGCGCCGGTCCCGGCTTTGTGGGGGACTACTCCTACACCTTC. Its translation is CSAGPGFVGDYSYTF.

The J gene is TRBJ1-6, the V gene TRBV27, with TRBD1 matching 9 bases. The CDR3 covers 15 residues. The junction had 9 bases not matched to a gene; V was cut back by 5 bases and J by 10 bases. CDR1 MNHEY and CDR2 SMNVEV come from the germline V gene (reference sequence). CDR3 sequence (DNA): TGTGCCAGCAGTGCTCCGGGACAGGGTAGATCACCCCTCCACTTT. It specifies CASSAPGQGRSPLHF.

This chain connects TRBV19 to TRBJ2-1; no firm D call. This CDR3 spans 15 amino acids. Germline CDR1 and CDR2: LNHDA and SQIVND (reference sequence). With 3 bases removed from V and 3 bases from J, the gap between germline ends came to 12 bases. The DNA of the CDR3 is TGTGCCAGTAGTATCATGATGGCCGGCTACAATGAGCAGTTCTTC. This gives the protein CASSIMMAGYNEQFF.

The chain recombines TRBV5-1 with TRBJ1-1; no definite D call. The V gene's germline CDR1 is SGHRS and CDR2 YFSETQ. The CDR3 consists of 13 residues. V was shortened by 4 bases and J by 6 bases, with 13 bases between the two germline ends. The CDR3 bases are TGCGCCAGCAGCCCGGGTGAGTCCCCTGAAGCTTTCTTT. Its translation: CASSPGESPEAFF.

CDR3 loop: CASSDWASGANVLTF. The CDR3 DNA sequence: TGTGCCAGCAGTGACTGGGCTTCTGGGGCCAACGTCCTGACTTTC. The J gene is TRBJ2-6, the V gene TRBV2; D remains ambiguous. Germline V CDR1 and CDR2: SNHLY, FYNNEI. CDR3 length equals 15 residues. Trimming cost V 3 bases and J 1 base, with 7 bases left between them.

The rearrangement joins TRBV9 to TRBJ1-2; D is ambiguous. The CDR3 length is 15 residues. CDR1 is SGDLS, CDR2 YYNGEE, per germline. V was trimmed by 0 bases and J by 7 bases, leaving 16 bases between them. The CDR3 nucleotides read TGTGCCAGCAGCGTAGCCTTGACCGGACGGGGTGGCTACACCTTC. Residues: CASSVALTGRGGYTF.

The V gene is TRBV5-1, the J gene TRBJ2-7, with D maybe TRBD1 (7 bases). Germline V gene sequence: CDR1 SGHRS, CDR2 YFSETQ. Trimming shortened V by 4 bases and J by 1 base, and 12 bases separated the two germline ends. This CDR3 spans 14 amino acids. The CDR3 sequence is CASSAQGGSYEQYF. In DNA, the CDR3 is TGCGCCAGCAGCGCGCAGGGGGGTTCCTACGAGCAGTACTTC. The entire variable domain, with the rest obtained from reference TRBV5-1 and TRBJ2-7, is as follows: KAGVTQTPRYLIKTRGQQVTLSCSPISGHRSVSWYQQTPGQGLQFLFEYFSETQRNKGNFPGRFSGRQFSNSRSEMNVSTLELGDSALYLCASSAQGGSYEQYFGPGTRLTVT.

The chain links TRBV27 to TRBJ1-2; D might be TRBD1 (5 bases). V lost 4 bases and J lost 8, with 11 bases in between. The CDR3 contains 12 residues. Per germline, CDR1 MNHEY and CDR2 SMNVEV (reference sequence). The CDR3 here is CASSSGLLGYTF. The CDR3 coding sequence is TGTGCCAGCAGTTCGGGACTCCTAGGCTACACCTTC.

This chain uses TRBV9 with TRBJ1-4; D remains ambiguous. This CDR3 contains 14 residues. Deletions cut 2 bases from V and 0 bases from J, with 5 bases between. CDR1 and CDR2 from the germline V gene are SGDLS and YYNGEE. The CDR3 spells CASSVAATNEKLFF. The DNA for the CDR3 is TGTGCCAGCAGCGTGGCAGCAACTAATGAAAAACTGTTTTTT. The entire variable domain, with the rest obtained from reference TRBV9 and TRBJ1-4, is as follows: DSGVTQTPKHLITATGQRVTLRCSPRSGDLSVYWYQQSLDQGLQFLIQYYNGEERAKGNILERFSAQQFPDLHSELNLSSLELGDSALYFCASSVAATNEKLFFGSGTQLSVL.